This paragraph covers one T cell receptor (beta chain) sequence. The data were taken from a study of blood T cell repertoires in COVID-19. The wider study: From the United States, Italy and Spain came samples of acute and convalescent COVID-19. PBMCs, B-cell-depleted T cells, or T cells provided the cDNA or gDNA that made up the material.

In the authors' workflow: Amplification from reference gene primers served as the basis for estimated nucleated cell counts. TCRdb's table, derived via immunoSEQ multiplex PCR, lists solely in-frame clones and lacks some. V and J calls plus clone size are reproduced from that table; the DNA served to infer D and trimming. The data show roughly 260,000 clones, around nine tenths seen once. Trimming at V came to 6 bases and at J to 3 bases, leaving 6 bases not matched to a gene. Germline V gene sequence: CDR1 MDHEN, CDR2 SYDVKM. CDR3 length: 15 amino acids. The sample comprised peripheral blood. The TCR was taken from a woman in her thirties or forties who had recovered from COVID-19. The V call is TRBV28, the J call TRBJ2-1, with 9 bases that match TRBD2. The CDR3, as DNA: TGTGCCAGCAGGTTAGCGGGGGCTGGCTACAATGAGCAGTTCTTC. Protein sequence: CASRLAGAGYNEQFF.